This TCR beta chain originates from a study of post-analysis software for immune sequencing data. Study context: Progressive-relapsing, secondary progressive and relapsing-remitting multiple sclerosis were among the disease courses included. Study-wide results and limits: Controls had lower frequencies than patients of five TRBV segments, which included TRBV5-6, TRBV5-1 and TRBV20-1. When compared against controls, multiple sclerosis patients showed significantly lower normalized Chao1 diversity.

Concerning this clonotype: The target antigen is unknown.

Presence of unique molecular identifiers characterized the TCR beta cDNA libraries. Each CDR3 protein is one row after TCRdb ran MiXCR on the PCR reads. The sample records 750,000 to 950,000 distinct CDR3 sequences, about half being singletons. The germline V gene encodes CDR1 MNHEY and CDR2 SVGAGI. V lost 0 bases to trimming and J lost 0 bases, with 12 bases between them. The CDR3 contains 16 residues. Sample: blood. The chain is built from TRBV6-5 and TRBJ2-7; D is undetermined. This receptor was obtained from a girl aged 5-17 years with multiple sclerosis. CDR3 amino acids: CASSYSMDESSYEQYF. The DNA for the CDR3 is TGTGCCAGCAGTTACTCGATGGACGAGAGCTCCTACGAGCAGTACTTC.